The T cell receptor beta chain under discussion was sequenced for a study of T cells after yellow fever vaccination. Notes on the study in general: Reappearing after the booster were most of the clones from primary vaccination (roughly 96% CD4, about 87% CD8).

In the case of this clonotype: No antigen is known for it.

Trimming cost V 7 bases and J 5 bases, with 11 bases left between them. The CDR3 extends over 12 amino acids. Germline CDR1 is MNHEY and CDR2 is SVGEGT. TCRdb re-called the 5' RACE reads through MiXCR, storing one row per CDR3 protein. The table includes 250,000 to 350,000 distinct CDR3 sequences, 7.5% to 9.5% detected once. The clonotype was recovered from a man aged 18 to 30 who received the YFV17D yellow fever vaccine. This chain joins TRBV6-2 or TRBV6-3 and TRBJ2-5; D is unclear. This specimen was CD4+ T cells sorted from PBMCs, taken 5 days after the yellow fever booster vaccination. The CDR3 DNA sequence: TGTGCCAGCAACTCCGGGCGGGAGACCCAGTACTTC. Translation: CASNSGRETQYF.